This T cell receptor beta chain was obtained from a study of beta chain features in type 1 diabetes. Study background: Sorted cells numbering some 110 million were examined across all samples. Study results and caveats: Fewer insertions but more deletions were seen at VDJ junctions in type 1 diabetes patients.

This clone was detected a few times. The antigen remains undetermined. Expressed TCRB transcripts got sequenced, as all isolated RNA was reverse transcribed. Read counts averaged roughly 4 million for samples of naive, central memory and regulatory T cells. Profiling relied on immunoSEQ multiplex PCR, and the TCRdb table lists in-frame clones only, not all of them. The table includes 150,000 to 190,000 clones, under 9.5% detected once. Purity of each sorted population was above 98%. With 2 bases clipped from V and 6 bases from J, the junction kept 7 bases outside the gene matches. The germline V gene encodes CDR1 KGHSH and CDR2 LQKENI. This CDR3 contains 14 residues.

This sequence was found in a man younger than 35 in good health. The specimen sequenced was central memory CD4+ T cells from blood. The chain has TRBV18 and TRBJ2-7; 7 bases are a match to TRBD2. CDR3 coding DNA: TGTGCCAGCTCACCAAGCGGGGCGGAGACCGAGCAGTACTTC. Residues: CASSPSGAETEQYF. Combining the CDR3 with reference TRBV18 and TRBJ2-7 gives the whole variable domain NAGVMQNPRHLVRRRGQEARLRCSPMKGHSHVYWYRQLPEEGLKFMVYLQKENIIDESGMPKERFSAEFPKEGPSILRIQQVVRGDSAAYFCASSPSGAETEQYFGPGTRLTVT.